A single TCR beta chain is shown here with its context. What it binds is unknown. This entry is derived from a study of lymphopenia after photon versus proton radiotherapy. Findings and caveats of the study: Proton therapy kept repertoires fairly stable, unlike photons, which gained effector/memory cells. Oligoclonal CD8+ Temra expansion after nadir drove photon patients' diversity drop. Post-nadir TCR diversity decline inversely tracked overall survival among those who died.

Germline V gene sequence: CDR1 LGHNA, CDR2 YSLEER. The V end lost 3 bases, the J end lost 6 bases, and 8 bases lay between the germline ends. This CDR3 has 13 residues. Data came from immunoSEQ multiplex PCR; TCRdb stores just in-frame clones and leaves some out. The data contain about 25,000 clones, 87% of them seen just once; the ten biggest clones take up roughly 19%. This clonotype was obtained from a man aged 50 to 59 with gastric cancer. The sequences come from peripheral blood, collected from a patient treated with photon-based radiotherapy. The chain couples TRBV4-3 to TRBJ1-4; D is unresolved. The CDR3 DNA follows: TGCGCCAGCAGCCAGGTCTTTTATGAAAAACTGTTTTTT. This gives the protein CASSQVFYEKLFF.